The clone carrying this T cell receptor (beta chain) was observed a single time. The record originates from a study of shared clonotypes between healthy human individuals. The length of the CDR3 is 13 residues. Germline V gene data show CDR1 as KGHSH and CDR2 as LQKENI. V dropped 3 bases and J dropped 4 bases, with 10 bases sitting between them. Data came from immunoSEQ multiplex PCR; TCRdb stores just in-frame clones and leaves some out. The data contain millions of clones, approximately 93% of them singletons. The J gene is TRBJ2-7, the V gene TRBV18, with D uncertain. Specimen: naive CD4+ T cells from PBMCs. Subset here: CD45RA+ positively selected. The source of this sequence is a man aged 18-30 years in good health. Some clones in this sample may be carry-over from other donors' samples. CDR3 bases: TGTGCCAGCTCACCCTACGCCGGGTACGAGCAGTACTTC. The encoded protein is CASSPYAGYEQYF.